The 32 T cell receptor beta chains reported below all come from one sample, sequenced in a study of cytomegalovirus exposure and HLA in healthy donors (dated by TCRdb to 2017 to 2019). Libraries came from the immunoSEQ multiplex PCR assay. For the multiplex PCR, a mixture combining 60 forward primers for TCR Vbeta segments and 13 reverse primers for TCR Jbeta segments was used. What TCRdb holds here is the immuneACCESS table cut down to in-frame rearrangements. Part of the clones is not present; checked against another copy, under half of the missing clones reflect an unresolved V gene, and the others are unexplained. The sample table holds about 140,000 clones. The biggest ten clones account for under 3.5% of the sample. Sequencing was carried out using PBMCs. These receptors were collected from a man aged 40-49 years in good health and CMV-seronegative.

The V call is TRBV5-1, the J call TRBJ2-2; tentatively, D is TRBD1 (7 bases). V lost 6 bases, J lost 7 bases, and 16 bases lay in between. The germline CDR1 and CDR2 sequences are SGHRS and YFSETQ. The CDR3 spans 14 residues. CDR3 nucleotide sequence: TGCGCCAGCACTTTGGAGGGGGCGGTCGGGGAGCTGTTTTTT. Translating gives CASTLEGAVGELFF.

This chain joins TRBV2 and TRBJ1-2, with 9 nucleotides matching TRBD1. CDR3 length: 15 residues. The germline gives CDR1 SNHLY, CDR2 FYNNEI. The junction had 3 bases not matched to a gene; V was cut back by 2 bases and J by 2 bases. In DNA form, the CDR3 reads TGTGCCAGCAGTGAAATACAGGGGGCCAACTATGGCTACACCTTC. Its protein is CASSEIQGANYGYTF.

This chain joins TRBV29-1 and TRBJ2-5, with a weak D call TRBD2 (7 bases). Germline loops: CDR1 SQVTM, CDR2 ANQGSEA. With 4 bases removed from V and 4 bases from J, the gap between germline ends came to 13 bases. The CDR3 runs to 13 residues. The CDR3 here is CSVGGGPRETQYF. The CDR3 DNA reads TGCAGCGTTGGGGGGGGGCCTCGAGAGACCCAGTACTTC.

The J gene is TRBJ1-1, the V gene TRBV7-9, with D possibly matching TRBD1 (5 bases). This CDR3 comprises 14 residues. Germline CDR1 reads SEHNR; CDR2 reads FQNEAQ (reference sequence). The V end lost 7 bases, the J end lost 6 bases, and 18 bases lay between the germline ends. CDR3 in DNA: TGTGCCAGCACTAAGGACGGGGGGAAACCTGAAGCTTTCTTT. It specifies CASTKDGGKPEAFF.

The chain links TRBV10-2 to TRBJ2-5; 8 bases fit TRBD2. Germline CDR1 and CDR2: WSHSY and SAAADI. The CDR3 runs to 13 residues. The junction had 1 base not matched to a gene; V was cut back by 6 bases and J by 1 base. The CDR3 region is CASRRGGQETQYF. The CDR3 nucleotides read TGCGCCAGCAGACGGGGGGGCCAAGAGACCCAGTACTTC.

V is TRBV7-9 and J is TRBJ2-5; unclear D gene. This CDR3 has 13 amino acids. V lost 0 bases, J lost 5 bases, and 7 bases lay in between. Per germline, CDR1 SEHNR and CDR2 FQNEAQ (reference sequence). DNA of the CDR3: TGTGCCAGCAGCTTAGCCCGTAGTGAGACCCAGTACTTC. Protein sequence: CASSLARSETQYF.

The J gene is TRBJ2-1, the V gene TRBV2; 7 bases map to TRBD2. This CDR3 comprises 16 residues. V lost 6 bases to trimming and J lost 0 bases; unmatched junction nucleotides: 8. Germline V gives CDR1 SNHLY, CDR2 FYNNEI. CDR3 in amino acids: CASRYLGGDSYNEQFF. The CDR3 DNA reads TGTGCCAGCAGATATCTGGGGGGGGACTCCTACAATGAGCAGTTCTTC.

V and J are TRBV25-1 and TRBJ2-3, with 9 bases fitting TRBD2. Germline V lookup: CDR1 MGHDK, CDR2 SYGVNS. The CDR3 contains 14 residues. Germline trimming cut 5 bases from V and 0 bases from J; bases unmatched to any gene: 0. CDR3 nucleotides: TGTGCCAGCAGTCTAGCGGGGAGCACAGATACGCAGTATTTT. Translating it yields CASSLAGSTDTQYF.

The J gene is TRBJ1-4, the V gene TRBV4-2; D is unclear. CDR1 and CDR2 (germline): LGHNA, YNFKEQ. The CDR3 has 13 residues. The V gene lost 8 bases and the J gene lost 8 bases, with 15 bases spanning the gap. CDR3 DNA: TGTGCCAGCTCGGCAGGAAGGCGAGAAAAACTGTTTTTT. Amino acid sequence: CASSAGRREKLFF.

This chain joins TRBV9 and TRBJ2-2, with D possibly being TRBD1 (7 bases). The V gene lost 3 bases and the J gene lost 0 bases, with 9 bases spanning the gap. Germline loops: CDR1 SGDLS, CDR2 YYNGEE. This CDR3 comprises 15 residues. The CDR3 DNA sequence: TGTGCCAGCAGCGGCGGGACAGCGAACACCGGGGAGCTGTTTTTT. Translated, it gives CASSGGTANTGELFF.

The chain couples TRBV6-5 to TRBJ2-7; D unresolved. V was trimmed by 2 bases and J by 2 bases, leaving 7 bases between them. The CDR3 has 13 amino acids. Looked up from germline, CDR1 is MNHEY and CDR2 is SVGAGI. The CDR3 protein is CASSYERTYEQYF. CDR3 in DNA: TGTGCCAGCAGTTACGAGAGAACCTACGAGCAGTACTTC.

The CDR3 spells CASRWGGVAGDSEQFF. CDR3 DNA sequence: TGCGCCAGCAGATGGGGTGGGGTAGCGGGGGATAGTGAGCAGTTCTTC. The chain combines TRBV5-1 with TRBJ2-1; the match to TRBD2 covers 9 bases. Trimming cost V 5 bases and J 9 bases; bases outside gene matches: 15. The CDR3 length is 16 residues. Germline V gene data show CDR1 as SGHRS and CDR2 as YFSETQ.

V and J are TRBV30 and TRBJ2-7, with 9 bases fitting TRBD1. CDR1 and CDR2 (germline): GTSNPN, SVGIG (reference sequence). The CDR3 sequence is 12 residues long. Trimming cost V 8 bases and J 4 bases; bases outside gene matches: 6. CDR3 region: CAGVQGAYEQYF. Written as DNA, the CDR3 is TGTGCCGGTGTACAGGGGGCTTACGAGCAGTACTTC. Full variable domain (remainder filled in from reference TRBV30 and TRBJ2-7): SQTIHQWPATLVQPVGSPLSLECTVEGTSNPNLYWYRQAAGRGLQLLFYSVGIGQISSEVPQNLSASRPQDRQFILSSKKLLLSDSGFYLCAGVQGAYEQYFGPGTRLTVT.

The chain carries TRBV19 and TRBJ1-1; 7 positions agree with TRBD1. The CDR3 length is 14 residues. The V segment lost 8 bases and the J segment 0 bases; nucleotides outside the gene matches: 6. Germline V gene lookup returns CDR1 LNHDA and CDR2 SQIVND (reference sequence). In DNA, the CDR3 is TGTGCCAGTTACACAGGGGCCTTGAACACTGAAGCTTTCTTT. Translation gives CASYTGALNTEAFF.

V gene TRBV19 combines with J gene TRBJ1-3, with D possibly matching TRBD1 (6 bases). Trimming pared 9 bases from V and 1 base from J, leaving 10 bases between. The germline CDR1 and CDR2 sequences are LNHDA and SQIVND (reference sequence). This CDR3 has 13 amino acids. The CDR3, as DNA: TGTGCCAGCCGGACAGAGTCTGGAAACACCATATATTTT. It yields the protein CASRTESGNTIYF. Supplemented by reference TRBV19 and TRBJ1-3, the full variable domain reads DGGITQSPKYLFRKEGQNVTLSCEQNLNHDAMYWYRQDPGQGLRLIYYSQIVNDFQKGDIAEGYSVSREKKESFPLTVTSAQKNPTAFYLCASRTESGNTIYFGEGSWLTVV.

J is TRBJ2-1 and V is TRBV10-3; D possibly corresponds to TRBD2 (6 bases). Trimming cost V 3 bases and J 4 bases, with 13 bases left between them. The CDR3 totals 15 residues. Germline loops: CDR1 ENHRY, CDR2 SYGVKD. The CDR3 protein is CAISEGDSSYNEQFF. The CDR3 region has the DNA TGTGCCATCAGTGAAGGGGACTCCTCTTACAATGAGCAGTTCTTC.

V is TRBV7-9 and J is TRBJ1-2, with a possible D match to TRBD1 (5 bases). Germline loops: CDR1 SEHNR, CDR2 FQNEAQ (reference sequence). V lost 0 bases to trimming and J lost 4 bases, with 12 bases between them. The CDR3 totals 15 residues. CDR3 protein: CASSLAWAGPYGYTF. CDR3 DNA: TGTGCCAGCAGCTTAGCGTGGGCAGGGCCCTATGGCTACACCTTC. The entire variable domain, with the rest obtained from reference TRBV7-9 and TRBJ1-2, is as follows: DTGVSQNPRHKITKRGQNVTFRCDPISEHNRLYWYRQTLGQGPEFLTYFQNEAQLEKSRLLSDRFSAERPKGSFSTLEIQRTEQGDSAMYLCASSLAWAGPYGYTFGSGTRLTVV.

In nucleotides, the CDR3 is TGTGCCAGTAGTATGCGGGGATTCCCACGAGAGACCCAGTACTTC. Amino acid sequence: CASSMRGFPRETQYF. The chain combines TRBV19 with TRBJ2-5, with a possible D match to TRBD2 (6 bases). The germline V and J ends were trimmed by 3 bases and 4 bases, with 15 bases remaining between them. Germline assignment: CDR1 LNHDA and CDR2 SQIVND (reference sequence). This CDR3 region has 15 residues.

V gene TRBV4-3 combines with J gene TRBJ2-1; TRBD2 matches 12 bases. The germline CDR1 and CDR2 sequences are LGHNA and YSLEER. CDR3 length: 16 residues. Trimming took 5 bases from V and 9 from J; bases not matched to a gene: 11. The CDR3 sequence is CASSRTLAGGPFEQFF. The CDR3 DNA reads TGCGCCAGCAGCAGGACGCTAGCGGGGGGGCCCTTTGAGCAGTTCTTC.

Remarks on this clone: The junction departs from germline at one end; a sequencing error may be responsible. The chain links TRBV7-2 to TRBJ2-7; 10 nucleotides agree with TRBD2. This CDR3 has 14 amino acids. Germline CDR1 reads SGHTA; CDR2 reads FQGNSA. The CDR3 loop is CASSLETSGSRSSF. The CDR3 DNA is TGTGCCAGCAGCCTCGAGACTAGCGGGTCTCGATCGTCATTC.

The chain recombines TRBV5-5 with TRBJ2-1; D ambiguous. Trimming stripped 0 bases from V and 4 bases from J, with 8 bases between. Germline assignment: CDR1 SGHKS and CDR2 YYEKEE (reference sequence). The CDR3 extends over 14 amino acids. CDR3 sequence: CASSLGDSYNEQFF. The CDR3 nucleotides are TGTGCCAGCAGCTTGGGCGACTCATACAATGAGCAGTTCTTC.

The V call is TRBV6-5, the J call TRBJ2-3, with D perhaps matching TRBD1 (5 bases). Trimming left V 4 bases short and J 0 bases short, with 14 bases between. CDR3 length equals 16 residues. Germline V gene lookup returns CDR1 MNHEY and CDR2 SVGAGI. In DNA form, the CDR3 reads TGTGCCAGCAGTTTATTAGGGGCAAGTAGCACAGATACGCAGTATTTT. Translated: CASSLLGASSTDTQYF.

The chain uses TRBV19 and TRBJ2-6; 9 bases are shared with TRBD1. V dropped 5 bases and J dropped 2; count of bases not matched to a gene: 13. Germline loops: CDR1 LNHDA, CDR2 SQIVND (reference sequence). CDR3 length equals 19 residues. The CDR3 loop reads CASSANRGRGKTGANVLTF. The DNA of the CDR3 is TGTGCCAGTAGTGCCAACAGGGGGCGGGGGAAGACTGGGGCCAACGTCCTGACTTTC.

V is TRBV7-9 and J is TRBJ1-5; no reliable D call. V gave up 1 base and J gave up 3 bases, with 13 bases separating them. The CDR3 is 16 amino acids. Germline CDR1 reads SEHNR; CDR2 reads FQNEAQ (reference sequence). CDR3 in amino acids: CASSLGLPGINQPQHF. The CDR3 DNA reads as TGTGCCAGCAGCTTAGGACTGCCGGGAATCAATCAGCCCCAGCATTTT.

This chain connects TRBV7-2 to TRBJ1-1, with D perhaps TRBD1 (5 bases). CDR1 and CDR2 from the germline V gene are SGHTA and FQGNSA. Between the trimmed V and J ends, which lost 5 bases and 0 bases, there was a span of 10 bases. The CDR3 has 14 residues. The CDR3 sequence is CASSIGQMNTEAFF. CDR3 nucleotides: TGTGCCAGCAGCATTGGACAAATGAACACTGAAGCTTTCTTT.

The CDR3 region is CASSLDIGELFF. The DNA for the CDR3 is TGTGCCAGCAGCTTAGATATCGGGGAGCTGTTTTTT. The V and J genes are TRBV7-2 and TRBJ2-2, with unresolved D. V gave up 1 base and J gave up 7 bases, with 4 bases separating them. CDR3 size: 12 residues. CDR1 and CDR2 (germline): SGHTA, FQGNSA.

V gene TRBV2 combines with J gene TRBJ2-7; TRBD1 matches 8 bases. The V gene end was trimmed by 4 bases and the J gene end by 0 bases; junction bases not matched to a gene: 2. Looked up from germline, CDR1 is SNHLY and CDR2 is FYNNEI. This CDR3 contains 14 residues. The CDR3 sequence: CASSAGTGSYEQYF. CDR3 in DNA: TGTGCCAGCAGTGCCGGGACAGGCTCCTACGAGCAGTACTTC. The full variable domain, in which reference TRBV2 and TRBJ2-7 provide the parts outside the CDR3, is EPEVTQTPSHQVTQMGQEVILRCVPISNHLYFYWYRQILGQKVEFLVSFYNNEISEKSEIFDDQFSVERPDGSNFTLKIRSTKLEDSAMYFCASSAGTGSYEQYFGPGTRLTVT.

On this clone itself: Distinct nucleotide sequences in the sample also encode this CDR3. The CDR3, as DNA: TGTGCCAGCATATCGGGGAGCTCCTACGAGCAGTACTTC. It is translated as CASISGSSYEQYF. V is TRBV25-1 and J is TRBJ2-7, with a tentative D call TRBD2 (5 bases). Germline V CDR1 and CDR2: MGHDK, SYGVNS. CDR3 size: 13 residues. V lost 7 bases to trimming and J lost 0 bases, with 10 bases between them.

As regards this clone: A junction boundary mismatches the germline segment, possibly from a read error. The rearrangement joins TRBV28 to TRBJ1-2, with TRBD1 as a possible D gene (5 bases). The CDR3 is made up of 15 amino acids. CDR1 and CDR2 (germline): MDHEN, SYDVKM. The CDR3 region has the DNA TGTGCCAGCAGTCCGGTAATCTGGGCAGGGAAGACCGATTCATTC. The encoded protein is CASSPVIWAGKTDSF.

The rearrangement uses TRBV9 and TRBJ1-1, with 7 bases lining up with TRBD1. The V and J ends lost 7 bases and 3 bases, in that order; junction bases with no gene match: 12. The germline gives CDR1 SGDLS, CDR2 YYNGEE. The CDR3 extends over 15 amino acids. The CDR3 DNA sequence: TGTGCCAGCCACAGGGGCCCTGATATGGACACTGAAGCTTTCTTT. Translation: CASHRGPDMDTEAFF.

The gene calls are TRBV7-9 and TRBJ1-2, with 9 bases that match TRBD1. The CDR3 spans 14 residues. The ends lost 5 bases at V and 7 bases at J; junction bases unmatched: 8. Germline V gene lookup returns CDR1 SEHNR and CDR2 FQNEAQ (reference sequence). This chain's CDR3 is CASSHYRDRVGYTF. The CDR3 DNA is TGTGCCAGCAGCCATTACCGGGACAGGGTTGGCTACACCTTC.

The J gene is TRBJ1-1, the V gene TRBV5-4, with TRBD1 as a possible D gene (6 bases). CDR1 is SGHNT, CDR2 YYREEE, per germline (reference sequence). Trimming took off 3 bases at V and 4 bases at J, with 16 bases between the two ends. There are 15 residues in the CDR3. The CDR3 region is CASSSRTQDSTEAFF. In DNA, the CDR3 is TGTGCCAGCAGCTCCCGAACCCAGGACAGCACTGAAGCTTTCTTT. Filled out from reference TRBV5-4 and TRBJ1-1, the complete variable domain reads ETGVTQSPTHLIKTRGQQVTLRCSSQSGHNTVSWYQQALGQGPQFIFQYYREEENGRGNFPPRFSGLQFPNYSSELNVNALELDDSALYLCASSSRTQDSTEAFFGQGTRLTVV.